The rows below give T cell receptor beta chains drawn from one sample of a study of blood T cells in healthy people across ages. TCRdb analysed the 5' RACE reads with MiXCR anew, one entry per CDR3 protein. Found here are about 930,000 distinct CDR3 sequences, almost 30% of them singletons; the top ten hold roughly a tenth. The same data also went into a second study, on T cells of mothers and their children.

The sample comprised blood. These receptors all stem from a woman between 40 and 55 years old in good health. Both conserved end residues are part of each CDR3. The order of the fields is D gene, clone size, J gene, V gene, CDR3 protein. D genes are given only for firm matches. Clone size is not always given. Where it is, it says once, few, many or a class for expanded clones.

d_call: TRBD1; clone_size: NA; j_call: TRBJ2-7; v_call: TRBV20-1; cdr3_aa: CSARGDREREQYF
d_call: NA; clone_size: NA; j_call: TRBJ1-2; v_call: TRBV5-4; cdr3_aa: CASSWERGFYGYTF
d_call: TRBD2; clone_size: many; j_call: TRBJ2-1; v_call: TRBV12-3/TRBV12-4; cdr3_aa: CASSSLRGGRNEQFF
d_call: NA; clone_size: few; j_call: TRBJ2-5; v_call: TRBV6-2/TRBV6-3; cdr3_aa: CASNQVYQETQYF
d_call: TRBD1; clone_size: few; j_call: TRBJ1-4; v_call: TRBV20-1; cdr3_aa: CSAGGQALPTNEKLFF
d_call: NA; clone_size: once; j_call: TRBJ2-1; v_call: TRBV5-5; cdr3_aa: CASTKTGGSSYEQFF
d_call: NA; clone_size: many; j_call: TRBJ2-5; v_call: TRBV7-9; cdr3_aa: CASSMSWEETQYF
d_call: NA; clone_size: NA; j_call: TRBJ2-7; v_call: TRBV4-1; cdr3_aa: CASSQDSGFGSYEQYF
d_call: NA; clone_size: NA; j_call: TRBJ2-3; v_call: TRBV29-1; cdr3_aa: CSVEDAGRPSTDTQYF
d_call: TRBD2; clone_size: once; j_call: TRBJ2-3; v_call: TRBV7-2; cdr3_aa: CASSLNQRGGLTDTQYF
d_call: TRBD2; clone_size: few; j_call: TRBJ2-5; v_call: TRBV15; cdr3_aa: CATSRGGGGETQYF
d_call: TRBD2; clone_size: NA; j_call: TRBJ2-1; v_call: TRBV20-1; cdr3_aa: CSARASGNNEQFF
d_call: NA; clone_size: NA; j_call: TRBJ2-2; v_call: TRBV5-1; cdr3_aa: CASSSRTGDGELFF
d_call: TRBD1; clone_size: NA; j_call: TRBJ1-2; v_call: TRBV5-6; cdr3_aa: CASSLQGARRVEGYTF
d_call: NA; clone_size: many; j_call: TRBJ2-3; v_call: TRBV6-6; cdr3_aa: CASSAGLPSTDTQYF
d_call: NA; clone_size: few; j_call: TRBJ1-2; v_call: TRBV7-2; cdr3_aa: CALSLGAPTYGYTF
d_call: TRBD2; clone_size: NA; j_call: TRBJ2-1; v_call: TRBV6-1; cdr3_aa: CASSLRGARDWGYYEQFF
d_call: NA; clone_size: NA; j_call: TRBJ1-2; v_call: TRBV12-3/TRBV12-4; cdr3_aa: CASSIDRNYGYTF
d_call: NA; clone_size: few; j_call: TRBJ2-7; v_call: TRBV28; cdr3_aa: CASSPHTSNYEQYF
d_call: NA; clone_size: few; j_call: TRBJ1-5; v_call: TRBV20-1; cdr3_aa: CSARIGNQPQHF
d_call: NA; clone_size: NA; j_call: TRBJ2-3; v_call: TRBV6-1; cdr3_aa: CASSENPSPSTDTQYF
d_call: NA; clone_size: many; j_call: TRBJ2-3; v_call: TRBV4-3; cdr3_aa: CASSQDWSGTDTQYF
d_call: NA; clone_size: NA; j_call: TRBJ2-3; v_call: TRBV28; cdr3_aa: CASSLGWNTQYF
d_call: TRBD2; clone_size: NA; j_call: TRBJ2-1; v_call: TRBV12-3/TRBV12-4; cdr3_aa: CASSLAPSGGAMYEQFF
d_call: TRBD1; clone_size: few; j_call: TRBJ2-1; v_call: TRBV7-3; cdr3_aa: CASSPRSNRGGEQFF
d_call: TRBD1; clone_size: NA; j_call: TRBJ1-2; v_call: TRBV5-5; cdr3_aa: CASSWGTGGLGYTF
d_call: TRBD2; clone_size: NA; j_call: TRBJ2-3; v_call: TRBV28; cdr3_aa: CASSVTGGTRGDTQYF
d_call: NA; clone_size: NA; j_call: TRBJ1-4; v_call: TRBV5-1; cdr3_aa: CASSHGQLQNGREKLFF
d_call: NA; clone_size: few; j_call: NA; v_call: TRBV5-1; cdr3_aa: CASSLPGGGSHNEQYF
d_call: NA; clone_size: NA; j_call: TRBJ1-5; v_call: TRBV7-2; cdr3_aa: CASNRGGPDQPQHF
d_call: NA; clone_size: many; j_call: TRBJ2-6; v_call: TRBV6-5; cdr3_aa: CASSYRRPISPTGANVLTF
d_call: TRBD1; clone_size: NA; j_call: NA; v_call: TRBV2; cdr3_aa: CASRGTVTHEQYF
d_call: TRBD2; clone_size: many; j_call: TRBJ2-3; v_call: TRBV20-1; cdr3_aa: CSLTGLAGRTDTQYF
d_call: TRBD1; clone_size: NA; j_call: TRBJ2-4; v_call: TRBV7-9; cdr3_aa: CASSSRTGVAKNIQYF
d_call: NA; clone_size: few; j_call: TRBJ2-5; v_call: TRBV18; cdr3_aa: CASSPLTGGQETQYF
d_call: NA; clone_size: NA; j_call: TRBJ2-7; v_call: TRBV5-1; cdr3_aa: CASSLTARAGLDEQYF
d_call: TRBD1; clone_size: NA; j_call: TRBJ2-7; v_call: TRBV7-2; cdr3_aa: CASSLSQGAPYEQYF
d_call: NA; clone_size: few; j_call: TRBJ1-4; v_call: TRBV4-3; cdr3_aa: CASSQDRGGWGEKLFF
d_call: NA; clone_size: NA; j_call: TRBJ1-6; v_call: TRBV5-1; cdr3_aa: CASSLGQLDNSPLHF
d_call: NA; clone_size: NA; j_call: TRBJ2-7; v_call: TRBV5-1; cdr3_aa: CASSLLGPSAYEQYF
d_call: TRBD1; clone_size: NA; j_call: TRBJ1-4; v_call: TRBV7-3; cdr3_aa: CASSRTGGEKLFF
d_call: TRBD2; clone_size: many; j_call: TRBJ2-4; v_call: TRBV11-1; cdr3_aa: CASSLIGTSGGWNIQYF
d_call: TRBD1; clone_size: NA; j_call: TRBJ2-5; v_call: TRBV5-1; cdr3_aa: CASSFDLRDRDRETQYF
d_call: NA; clone_size: NA; j_call: TRBJ1-1; v_call: TRBV7-8; cdr3_aa: CASSVREAEAFF
d_call: NA; clone_size: NA; j_call: TRBJ2-5; v_call: TRBV15; cdr3_aa: CATSRDLLSNEQYF
d_call: NA; clone_size: NA; j_call: TRBJ1-1; v_call: TRBV18; cdr3_aa: CASSPADTEAFF
d_call: NA; clone_size: NA; j_call: TRBJ2-1; v_call: TRBV6-2/TRBV6-3; cdr3_aa: CASYSGGPYNEQFF
d_call: TRBD2; clone_size: few; j_call: TRBJ2-7; v_call: TRBV28; cdr3_aa: CASSSPGGYERYF
d_call: TRBD1; clone_size: NA; j_call: TRBJ1-1; v_call: TRBV28; cdr3_aa: CASSSTGVVASIRTEAFF
d_call: NA; clone_size: many; j_call: TRBJ2-7; v_call: TRBV28; cdr3_aa: CASRLHGVYEQYF
d_call: TRBD1; clone_size: NA; j_call: TRBJ2-6; v_call: TRBV2; cdr3_aa: CASSESRGGRFSGANVLTF
d_call: TRBD1; clone_size: NA; j_call: TRBJ2-5; v_call: TRBV20-1; cdr3_aa: CSAGRDRGRNEQYF
d_call: NA; clone_size: NA; j_call: TRBJ2-1; v_call: TRBV12-3/TRBV12-4; cdr3_aa: CASSLSAGRNEQFF
d_call: NA; clone_size: NA; j_call: TRBJ2-1; v_call: TRBV7-2; cdr3_aa: CVSSPSWTVYNEQFF
d_call: NA; clone_size: NA; j_call: TRBJ2-7; v_call: TRBV7-6; cdr3_aa: CASSPDIRQYF